What follows describes a single T cell receptor (beta chain). The protocol was immunoSEQ multiplex PCR, while the TCRdb copy is restricted to in-frame clones and leaves out a portion. The sample has hundreds of thousands of clones, roughly 91% seen once. This specimen belongs to a study of blood T cell repertoires in COVID-19. Germline CDR1 LGHDT, CDR2 YNNKEL (reference sequence). J gave up 7 bases and V 4 bases, and 6 bases lay outside the gene matches. This CDR3 has 14 residues. This receptor was taken from a woman between 25 and 40 years old with COVID-19, enrolled during active disease. The sample was peripheral blood. The V and J genes are TRBV3-1 (or the pseudogene TRBV3-2) and TRBJ1-2, with 10 bases lining up with TRBD1. As DNA, the CDR3 is TGTGCCAGCAGCCGATCGACAGGGGGCGTTGGCTACACCTTC. Encoded protein: CASSRSTGGVGYTF.